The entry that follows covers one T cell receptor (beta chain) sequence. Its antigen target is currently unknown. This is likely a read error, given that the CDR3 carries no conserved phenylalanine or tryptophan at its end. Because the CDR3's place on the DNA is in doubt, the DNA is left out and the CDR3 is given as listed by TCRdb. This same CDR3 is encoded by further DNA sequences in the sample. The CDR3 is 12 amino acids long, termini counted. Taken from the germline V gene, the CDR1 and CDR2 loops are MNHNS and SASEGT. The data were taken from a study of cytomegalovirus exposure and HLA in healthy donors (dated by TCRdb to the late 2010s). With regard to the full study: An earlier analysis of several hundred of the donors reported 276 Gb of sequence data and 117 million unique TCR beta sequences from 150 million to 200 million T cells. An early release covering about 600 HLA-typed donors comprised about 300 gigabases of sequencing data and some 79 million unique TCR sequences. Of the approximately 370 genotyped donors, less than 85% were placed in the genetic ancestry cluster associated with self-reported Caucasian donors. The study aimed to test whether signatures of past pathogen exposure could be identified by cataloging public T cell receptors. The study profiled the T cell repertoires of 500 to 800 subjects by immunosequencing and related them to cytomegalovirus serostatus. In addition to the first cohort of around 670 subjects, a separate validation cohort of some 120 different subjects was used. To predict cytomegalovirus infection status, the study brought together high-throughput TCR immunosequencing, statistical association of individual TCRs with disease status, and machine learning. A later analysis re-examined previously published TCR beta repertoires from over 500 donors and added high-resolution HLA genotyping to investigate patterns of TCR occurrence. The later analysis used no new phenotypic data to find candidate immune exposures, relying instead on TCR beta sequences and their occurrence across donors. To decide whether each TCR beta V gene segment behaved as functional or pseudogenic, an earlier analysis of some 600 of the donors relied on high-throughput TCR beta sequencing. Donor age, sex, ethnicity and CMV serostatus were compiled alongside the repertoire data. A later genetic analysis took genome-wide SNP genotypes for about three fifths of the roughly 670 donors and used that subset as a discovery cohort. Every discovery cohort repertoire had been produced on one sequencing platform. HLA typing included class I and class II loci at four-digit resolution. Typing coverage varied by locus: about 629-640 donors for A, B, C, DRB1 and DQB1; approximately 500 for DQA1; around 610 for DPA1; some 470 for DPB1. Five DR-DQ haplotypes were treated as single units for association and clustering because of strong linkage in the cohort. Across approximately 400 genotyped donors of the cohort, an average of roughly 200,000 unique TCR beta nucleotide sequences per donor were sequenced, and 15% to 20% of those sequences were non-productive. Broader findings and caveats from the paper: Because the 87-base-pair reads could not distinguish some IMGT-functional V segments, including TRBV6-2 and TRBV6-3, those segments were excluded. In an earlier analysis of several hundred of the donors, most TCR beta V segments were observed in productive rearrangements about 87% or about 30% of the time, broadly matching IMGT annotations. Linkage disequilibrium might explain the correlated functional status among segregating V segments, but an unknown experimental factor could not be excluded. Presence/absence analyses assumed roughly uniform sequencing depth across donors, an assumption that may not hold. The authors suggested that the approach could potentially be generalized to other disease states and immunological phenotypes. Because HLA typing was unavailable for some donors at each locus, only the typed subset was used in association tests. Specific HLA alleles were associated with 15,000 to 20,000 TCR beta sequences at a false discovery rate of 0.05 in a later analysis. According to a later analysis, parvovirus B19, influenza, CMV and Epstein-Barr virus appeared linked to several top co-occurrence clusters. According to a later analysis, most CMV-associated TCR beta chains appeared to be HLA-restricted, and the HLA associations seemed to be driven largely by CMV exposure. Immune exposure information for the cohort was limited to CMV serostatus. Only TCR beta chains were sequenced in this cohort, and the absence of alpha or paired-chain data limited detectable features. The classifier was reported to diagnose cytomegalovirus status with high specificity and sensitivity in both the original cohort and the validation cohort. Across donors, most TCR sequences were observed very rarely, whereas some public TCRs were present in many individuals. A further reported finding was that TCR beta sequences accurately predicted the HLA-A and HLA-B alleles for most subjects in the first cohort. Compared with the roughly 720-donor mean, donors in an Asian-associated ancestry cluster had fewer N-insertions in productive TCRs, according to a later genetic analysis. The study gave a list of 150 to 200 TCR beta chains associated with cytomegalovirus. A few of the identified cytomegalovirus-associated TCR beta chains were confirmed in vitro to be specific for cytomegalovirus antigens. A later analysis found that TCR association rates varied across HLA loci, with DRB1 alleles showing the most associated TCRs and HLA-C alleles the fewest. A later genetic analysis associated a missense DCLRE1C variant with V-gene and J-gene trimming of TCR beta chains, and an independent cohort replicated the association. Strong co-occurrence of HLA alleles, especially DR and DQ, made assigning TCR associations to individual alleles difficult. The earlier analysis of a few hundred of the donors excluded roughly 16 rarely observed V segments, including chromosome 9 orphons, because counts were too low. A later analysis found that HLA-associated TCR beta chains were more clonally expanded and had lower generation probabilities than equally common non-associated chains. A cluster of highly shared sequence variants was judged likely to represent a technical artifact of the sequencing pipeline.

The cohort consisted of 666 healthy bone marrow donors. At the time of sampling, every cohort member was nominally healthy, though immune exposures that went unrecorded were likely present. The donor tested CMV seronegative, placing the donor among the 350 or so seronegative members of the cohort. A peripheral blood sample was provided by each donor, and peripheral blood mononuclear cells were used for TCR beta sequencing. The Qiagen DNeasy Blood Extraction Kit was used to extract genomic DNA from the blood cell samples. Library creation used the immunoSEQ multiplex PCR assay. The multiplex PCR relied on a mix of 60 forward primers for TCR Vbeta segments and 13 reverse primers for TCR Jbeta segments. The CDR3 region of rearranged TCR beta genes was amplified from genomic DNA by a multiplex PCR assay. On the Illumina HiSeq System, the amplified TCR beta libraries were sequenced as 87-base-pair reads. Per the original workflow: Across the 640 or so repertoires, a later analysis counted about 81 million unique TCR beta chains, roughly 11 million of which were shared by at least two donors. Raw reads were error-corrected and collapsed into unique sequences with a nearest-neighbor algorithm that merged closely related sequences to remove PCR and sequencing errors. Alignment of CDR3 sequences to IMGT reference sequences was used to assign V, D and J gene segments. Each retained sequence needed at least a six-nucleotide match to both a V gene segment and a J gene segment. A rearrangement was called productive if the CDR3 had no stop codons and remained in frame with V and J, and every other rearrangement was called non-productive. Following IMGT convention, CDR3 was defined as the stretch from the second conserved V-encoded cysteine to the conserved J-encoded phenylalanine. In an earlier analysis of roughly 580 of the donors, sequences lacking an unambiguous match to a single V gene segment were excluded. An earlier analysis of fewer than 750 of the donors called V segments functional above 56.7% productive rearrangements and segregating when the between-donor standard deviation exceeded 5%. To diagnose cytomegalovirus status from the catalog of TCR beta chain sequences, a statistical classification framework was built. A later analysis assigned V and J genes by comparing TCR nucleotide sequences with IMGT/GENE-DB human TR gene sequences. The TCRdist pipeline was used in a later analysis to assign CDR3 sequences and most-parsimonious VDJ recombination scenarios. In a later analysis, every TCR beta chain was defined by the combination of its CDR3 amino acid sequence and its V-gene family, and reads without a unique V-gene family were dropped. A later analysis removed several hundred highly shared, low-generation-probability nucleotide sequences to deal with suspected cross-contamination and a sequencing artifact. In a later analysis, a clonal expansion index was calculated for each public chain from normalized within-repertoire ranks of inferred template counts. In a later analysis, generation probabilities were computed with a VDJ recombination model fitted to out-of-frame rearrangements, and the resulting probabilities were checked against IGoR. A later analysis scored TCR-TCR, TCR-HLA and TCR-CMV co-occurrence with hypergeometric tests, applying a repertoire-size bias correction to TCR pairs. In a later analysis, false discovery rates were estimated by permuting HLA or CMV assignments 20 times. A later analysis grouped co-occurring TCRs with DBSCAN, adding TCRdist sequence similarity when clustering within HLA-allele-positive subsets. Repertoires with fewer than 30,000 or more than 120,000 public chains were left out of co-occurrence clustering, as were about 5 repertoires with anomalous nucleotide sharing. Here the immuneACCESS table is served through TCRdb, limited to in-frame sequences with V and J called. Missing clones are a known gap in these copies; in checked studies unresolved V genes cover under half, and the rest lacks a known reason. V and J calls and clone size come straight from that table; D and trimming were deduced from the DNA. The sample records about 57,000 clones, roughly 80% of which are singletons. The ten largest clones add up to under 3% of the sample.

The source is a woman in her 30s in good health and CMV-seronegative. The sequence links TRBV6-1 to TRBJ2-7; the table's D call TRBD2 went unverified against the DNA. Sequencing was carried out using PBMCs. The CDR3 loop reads CASSEKTSGRIH.